These 12 T cell receptor beta chains were sequenced from one sample in a study of blood T cell repertoires in COVID-19. Data came from immunoSEQ multiplex PCR; TCRdb stores just in-frame clones and leaves some out. The data contain 200,000 to 250,000 clones, roughly 89% of them seen just once; the ten biggest clones take up about 7%. The source material was PBMCs or T cells enriched from blood (not recorded which). The receptors shown here come from a woman aged 40-49 years who had recovered from COVID-19.

The chain recombines TRBV28 with TRBJ1-5; a weak D match, TRBD1 (6 bases). This CDR3 has 13 residues. V gave up 11 bases and J gave up 5 bases, with 16 bases separating them. The germline V gene has CDR1 MDHEN and CDR2 SYDVKM. In nucleotides, the CDR3 is TGTGCCTGGGGGCTAACCCCTGATCAGCCCCAGCATTTT. Its protein is CAWGLTPDQPQHF.

The chain links TRBV9 to TRBJ1-5; TRBD1 aligns across 8 bases. The V segment lost 3 bases and the J segment 0 bases; nucleotides outside the gene matches: 5. Per germline, CDR1 SGDLS and CDR2 YYNGEE. The CDR3 has 16 amino acids. The CDR3 DNA follows: TGTGCCAGCAGCGCCGGGACAGGATATAGCAATCAGCCCCAGCATTTT. Residues: CASSAGTGYSNQPQHF.

The chain couples TRBV5-4 to TRBJ1-2; D ambiguous. Deletions cut 0 bases from V and 2 bases from J, with 14 bases between. Germline V gene data show CDR1 as SGHNT and CDR2 as YYREEE (reference sequence). The CDR3 is made up of 16 amino acids. This CDR3 reads CASSLARAGGNYGYTF. In DNA form, the CDR3 reads TGTGCCAGCAGCTTGGCCCGTGCAGGAGGCAACTATGGCTACACCTTC.

V is TRBV7-9 and J is TRBJ2-7, with TRBD2 as a possible D gene (6 bases). This CDR3 has 13 amino acids. With 4 bases removed from V and 6 bases from J, the gap between germline ends came to 13 bases. Germline V gene data show CDR1 as SEHNR and CDR2 as FQNEAQ (reference sequence). CDR3 DNA sequence: TGTGCCAGCAGCTCGCGCCTAGCGAGCGAGCAGTACTTC. As protein: CASSSRLASEQYF.

The chain joins TRBV19 to TRBJ1-5; D is unclear. This CDR3 region has 15 residues. Germline V gene lookup returns CDR1 LNHDA and CDR2 SQIVND (reference sequence). The V end lost 3 bases, the J end lost 5 bases, and 14 bases lay between the germline ends. This chain's CDR3 is CASSIWGIGDQPQHF. CDR3 in DNA: TGTGCCAGTAGTATCTGGGGAATCGGGGATCAGCCCCAGCATTTT.

V and J are TRBV6-5 and TRBJ2-7; 9 nucleotides line up with TRBD1. V was pared by 5 bases and J by 4 bases, with 6 bases of the junction left unmatched. The germline V gene encodes CDR1 MNHEY and CDR2 SVGAGI. The CDR3 runs to 14 residues. CDR3 sequence: CASSTTGGGYEQYF. CDR3 DNA: TGTGCCAGCAGTACAACAGGGGGCGGATACGAGCAGTACTTC.

The chain is built from TRBV24-1 and TRBJ2-7; 10 bases are shared with TRBD1. CDR3 size: 17 residues. The V gene's germline CDR1 is KGHDR and CDR2 SFDVKD. V shed 4 bases, J shed 6 bases, and the junction held 14 bases outside the gene matches. This chain's CDR3 is CATSETGTGARQVEQYV. CDR3 coding DNA: TGTGCCACCAGTGAAACCGGGACAGGGGCGAGACAAGTCGAGCAGTACGTC.

This clone was counted between two and nine times. The V and J genes are TRBV6-2 or TRBV6-3 and TRBJ1-2, with 7 bases that match TRBD1. V lost 0 bases, J lost 7 bases, and 17 bases stayed unmatched. Germline loops: CDR1 MNHEY, CDR2 SVGEGT. The CDR3 totals 18 residues. CDR3 in amino acids: CASSYSWVPGQQHRGYTF. The CDR3 DNA reads TGTGCCAGCAGTTACTCTTGGGTCCCGGGACAGCAACATCGTGGCTACACCTTC.

This chain uses TRBV9 with TRBJ2-3; 9 bases are a match to TRBD2. The J segment lost 5 bases and the V segment lost 1 base, leaving 8 bases of the junction unmatched. Germline CDR1 SGDLS, CDR2 YYNGEE. The CDR3 has 16 residues. CDR3 in amino acids: CASSVTPAGGIDTQYF. The DNA of the CDR3 is TGTGCCAGCAGCGTAACGCCAGCGGGAGGTATAGATACGCAGTATTTT.

This clone was observed once. The CDR3 reads CASSEGLFEQFF. The CDR3, as DNA: TGTGCCAGCAGCGAGGGACTATTCGAGCAGTTCTTC. The chain couples TRBV6-5 to TRBJ2-1; 7 bases fit TRBD2. V shed 6 bases and J 10 bases; nucleotides not matched to a gene: 6. CDR1 is MNHEY, CDR2 SVGAGI, per germline. The length of the CDR3 is 12 residues.

This clone was counted between two and nine times. The chain recombines TRBV19 with TRBJ1-1, with TRBD1 as a possible D gene (6 bases). This CDR3 has 14 amino acids. Germline values: CDR1 LNHDA, CDR2 SQIVND (reference sequence). Deletions cut 3 bases from V and 4 bases from J, with 12 bases between. CDR3: CASSMRTESTEAFF. The CDR3 DNA is TGTGCCAGTAGTATGAGGACAGAGAGCACTGAAGCTTTCTTT.

This clone appeared a few times. The chain has TRBV18 and TRBJ2-7, with TRBD2 as a possible D gene (5 bases). The CDR3 loop spans 15 amino acids. The V gene's germline CDR1 is KGHSH and CDR2 LQKENI. V lost 4 bases and J 4 bases, leaving 17 bases between the germline ends. DNA for the CDR3: TGTGCCAGCTCACGAGAAGGCGGGTCCTTTTACGAGCAGTACTTC. Its protein is CASSREGGSFYEQYF.